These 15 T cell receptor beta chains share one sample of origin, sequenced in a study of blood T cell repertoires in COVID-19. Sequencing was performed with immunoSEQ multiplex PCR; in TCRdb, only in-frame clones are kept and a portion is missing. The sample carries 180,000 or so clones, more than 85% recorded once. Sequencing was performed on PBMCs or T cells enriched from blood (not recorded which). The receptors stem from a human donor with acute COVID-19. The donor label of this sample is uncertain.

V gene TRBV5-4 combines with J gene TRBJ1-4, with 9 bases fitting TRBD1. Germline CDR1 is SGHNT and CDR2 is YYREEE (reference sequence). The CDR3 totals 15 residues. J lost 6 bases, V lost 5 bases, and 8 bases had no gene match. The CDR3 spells CASSFRTGGDEKLFF. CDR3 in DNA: TGTGCCAGCAGTTTCAGAACAGGGGGCGATGAAAAACTGTTTTTT. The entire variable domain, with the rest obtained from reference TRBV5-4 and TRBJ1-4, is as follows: ETGVTQSPTHLIKTRGQQVTLRCSSQSGHNTVSWYQQALGQGPQFIFQYYREEENGRGNFPPRFSGLQFPNYSSELNVNALELDDSALYLCASSFRTGGDEKLFFGSGTQLSVL.

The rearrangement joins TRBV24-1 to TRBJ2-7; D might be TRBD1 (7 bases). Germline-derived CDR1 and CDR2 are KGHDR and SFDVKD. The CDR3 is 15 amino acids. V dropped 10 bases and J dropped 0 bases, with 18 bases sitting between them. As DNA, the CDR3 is TGTGCCACTGCCAGGGGGGACCGACCCTCCTACGAGCAGTACTTC. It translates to CATARGDRPSYEQYF.

The CDR3 nucleotides read TGTGCCAGCACCCCCGCCGTCGGGGAGGACTACGAGCAGTACTTC. Translation gives CASTPAVGEDYEQYF. J is TRBJ2-7 and V is TRBV9; weak D call: TRBD2 (6 bases). Trimming stripped 6 bases from V and 3 bases from J, with 19 bases between. The CDR3 spans 15 residues. Germline CDR1 is SGDLS and CDR2 is YYNGEE.

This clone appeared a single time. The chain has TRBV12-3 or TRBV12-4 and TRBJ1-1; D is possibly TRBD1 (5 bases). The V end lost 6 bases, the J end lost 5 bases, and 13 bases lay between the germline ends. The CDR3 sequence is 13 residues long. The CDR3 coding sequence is TGTGCCAGCAGGGGGGGAACCGAGACTGAAGCTTTCTTT. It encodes CASRGGTETEAFF.

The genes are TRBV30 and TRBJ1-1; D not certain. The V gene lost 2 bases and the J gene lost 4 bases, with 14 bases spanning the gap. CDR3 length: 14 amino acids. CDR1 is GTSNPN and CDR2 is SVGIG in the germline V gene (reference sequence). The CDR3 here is CAWSPGGGSTEAFF. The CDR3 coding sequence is TGTGCCTGGAGTCCCGGAGGAGGGTCCACTGAAGCTTTCTTT.

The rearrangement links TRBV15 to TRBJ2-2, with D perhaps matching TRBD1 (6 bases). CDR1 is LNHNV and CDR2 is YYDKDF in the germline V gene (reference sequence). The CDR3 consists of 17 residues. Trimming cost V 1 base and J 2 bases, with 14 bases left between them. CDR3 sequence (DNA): TGTGCCACCAGCAGAGGTCCCGAGACAGGAAACACCGGGGAGCTGTTTTTT. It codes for CATSRGPETGNTGELFF.

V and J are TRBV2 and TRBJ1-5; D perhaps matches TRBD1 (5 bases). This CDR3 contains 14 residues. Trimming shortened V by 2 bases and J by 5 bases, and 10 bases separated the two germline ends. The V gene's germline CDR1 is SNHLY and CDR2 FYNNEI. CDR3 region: CASSESGSYQPQHF. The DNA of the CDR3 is TGTGCCAGCAGTGAATCAGGGTCGTATCAGCCCCAGCATTTT.

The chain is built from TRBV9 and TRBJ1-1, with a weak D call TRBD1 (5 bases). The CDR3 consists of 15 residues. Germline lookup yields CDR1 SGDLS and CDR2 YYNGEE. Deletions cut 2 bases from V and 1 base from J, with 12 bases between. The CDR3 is CASSVAGRTNTEAFF. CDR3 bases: TGTGCCAGCAGCGTCGCGGGACGGACGAACACTGAAGCTTTCTTT.

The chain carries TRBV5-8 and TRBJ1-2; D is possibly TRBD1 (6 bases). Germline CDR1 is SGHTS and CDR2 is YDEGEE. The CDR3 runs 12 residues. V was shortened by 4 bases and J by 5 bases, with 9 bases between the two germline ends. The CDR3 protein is CASSRQVYGYTF. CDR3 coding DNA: TGTGCCAGCAGCCGACAGGTTTATGGCTACACCTTC.

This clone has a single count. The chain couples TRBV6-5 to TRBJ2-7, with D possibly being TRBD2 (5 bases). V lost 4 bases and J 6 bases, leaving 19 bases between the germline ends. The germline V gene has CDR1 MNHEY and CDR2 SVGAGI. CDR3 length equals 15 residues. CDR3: CASSSLRTGSAEQYF. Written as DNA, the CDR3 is TGTGCCAGCAGTTCCCTTCGTACGGGATCGGCCGAGCAGTACTTC.

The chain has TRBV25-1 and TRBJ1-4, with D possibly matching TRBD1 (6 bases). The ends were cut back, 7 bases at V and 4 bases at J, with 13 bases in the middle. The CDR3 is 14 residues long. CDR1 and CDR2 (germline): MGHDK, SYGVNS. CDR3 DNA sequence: TGTGCCAGCACCCGCAGGGGAGTTAATGAAAAACTGTTTTTT. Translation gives CASTRRGVNEKLFF.

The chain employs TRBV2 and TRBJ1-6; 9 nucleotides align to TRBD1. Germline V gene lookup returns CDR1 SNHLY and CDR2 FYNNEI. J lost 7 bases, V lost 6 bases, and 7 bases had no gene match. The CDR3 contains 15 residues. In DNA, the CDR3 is TGTGCCAGCAGAGACGGGACAGGGAGGAATTCACCCCTCCACTTT. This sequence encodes CASRDGTGRNSPLHF.

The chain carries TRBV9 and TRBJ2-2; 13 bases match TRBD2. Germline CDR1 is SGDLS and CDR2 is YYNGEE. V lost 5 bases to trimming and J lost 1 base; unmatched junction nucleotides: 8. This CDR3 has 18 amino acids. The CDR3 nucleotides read TGTGCCAGCAGTGGACTAGCGGGGGTGAGGAAGAACACCGGGGAGCTGTTTTTT. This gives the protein CASSGLAGVRKNTGELFF. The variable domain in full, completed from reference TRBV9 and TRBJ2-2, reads DSGVTQTPKHLITATGQRVTLRCSPRSGDLSVYWYQQSLDQGLQFLIQYYNGEERAKGNILERFSAQQFPDLHSELNLSSLELGDSALYFCASSGLAGVRKNTGELFFGEGSRLTVL.

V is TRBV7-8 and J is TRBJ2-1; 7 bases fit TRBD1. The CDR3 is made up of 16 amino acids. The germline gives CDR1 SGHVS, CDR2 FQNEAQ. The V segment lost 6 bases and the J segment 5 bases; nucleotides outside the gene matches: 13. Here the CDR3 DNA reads TGTGCCAGCAGAAGACGCCGGGACAGTTCCCACAATGAGCAGTTCTTC. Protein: CASRRRRDSSHNEQFF.

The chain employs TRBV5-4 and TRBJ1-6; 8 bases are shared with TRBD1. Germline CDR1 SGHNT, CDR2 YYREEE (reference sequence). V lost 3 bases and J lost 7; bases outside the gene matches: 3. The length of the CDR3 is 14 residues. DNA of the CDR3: TGTGCCAGCAGCTGGGGGACAGGCAATTCACCCCTCCACTTT. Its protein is CASSWGTGNSPLHF.